The entry below gives a single T cell receptor (beta chain) sequence along with its context. The antigen is not known. Inclusion characteristics of ophthalmopathy patients comprised a Clinical Activity Score of at least 3, a NOSPECS grade of at least 4, and duration under 3 months. Uncontrolled infection, other autoimmune disease, pregnancy or lactation excluded patients. Trimming took 5 bases from V and 7 from J; bases not matched to a gene: 10. The CDR3 contains 14 residues. The germline CDR1 and CDR2 sequences are SEHNR and FQNEAQ (reference sequence). Amplification targeted TCR beta CDR3 regions from RNA transcripts. Primed by the HTBI set, a first-round RT-PCR was run on the TCR CDR3. One entry per CDR3 protein results from TCRdb running MiXCR on the multiplex PCR reads. Here the sample spans a few hundred thousand distinct CDR3 sequences, around 13% being singletons. This entry belongs to a study of T cells in Graves' hyperthyroidism and ophthalmopathy. Study-wide background: Peripheral blood was drawn at first diagnosis, prior to all treatment.

Study observations and caveats: In the blood, most expanded thyroid clonotypes above 0.001 appeared as well.

V gene TRBV7-9 combines with J gene TRBJ1-2; TRBD1 agrees at 7 bases. This TCR was sampled from a woman aged 40-49 years with Graves' ophthalmopathy. Sequencing was done on a sample of blood. Written as DNA, the CDR3 is TGTGCCAGCAGCCTTACAGGGGCCCCGGGTGGCTACACCTTC. Protein product: CASSLTGAPGGYTF. The variable domain in full, completed from reference TRBV7-9 and TRBJ1-2, reads DTGVSQNPRHKITKRGQNVTFRCDPISEHNRLYWYRQTLGQGPEFLTYFQNEAQLEKSRLLSDRFSAERPKGSFSTLEIQRTEQGDSAMYLCASSLTGAPGGYTFGSGTRLTVV.